This TCR beta chain came from a study of cytomegalovirus exposure and HLA in healthy donors. Study-wide findings and caveats: The listing of roughly 160 TCR beta chains classed them as cytomegalovirus-associated.

This PCR relied on a set of 60 Vbeta primers and 13 Jbeta primers. Produced via immunoSEQ multiplex PCR; TCRdb's table is partial and in-frame only. Among about 130,000 clones listed, approximately 10% were seen once. V lost 6 bases and J lost 5; bases outside the gene matches: 11. Germline CDR1 SSHAT, CDR2 FNYEAQ (reference sequence). This CDR3 has 18 residues. This clone was seen only a few times. Its target is not known. The V and J genes are TRBV7-7 and TRBJ2-2, with 14 positions matching TRBD2. The specimen was PBMCs. This sequence originates from a woman in her thirties or forties in good health and CMV-seropositive. In DNA, the CDR3 is TGTGCCAGCAGTGAGCTTCCGGGACTAGCGGGGGTTACCGGGGAGCTGTTTTTT. Its translation is CASSELPGLAGVTGELFF.